The clone carrying this TCR beta chain was counted many times. These data are taken from a study of molecular identifiers for immune sequencing clone quantification. TCRdb re-called the PCR reads through MiXCR, storing one row per CDR3 protein. The table lists 35,000 to 40,000 distinct CDR3 sequences, about 18% of them singletons. Germline trimming cut 2 bases from V and 13 bases from J; bases unmatched to any gene: 5. The CDR3 length is 14 residues. In germline, CDR1 is MDHEN, CDR2 SYDVKM. The sample consisted of naive CD8+ T cells from blood, with Jurkat cell RNA spiked in. The subset was: FACS-sorted CD8+CD4-CCR7+CD45RA+ naive T cells. The V call is TRBV28, the J call TRBJ2-1; 13 positions match TRBD2. This receptor was taken from a human donor in good health. Some libraries in this study had Jurkat cell RNA spiked in. The CDR3 protein is CASSLTSGGGEQFF. CDR3 DNA sequence: TGTGCCAGCAGTTTAACTAGCGGGGGGGGAGAACAGTTCTTC.